A selection of T cell receptor beta chains follows, all from one sample in a study of control samples from healthy donors and cancer patients. Method: immunoSEQ multiplex PCR; TCRdb's copy keeps in-frame clones and lacks some. The sample lists approximately 81,000 clones, just under 95% occurring once. Material: blood. The receptors derive from a woman aged 18-29 years in good health. Both conserved end residues are part of each CDR3. D genes are given only for firm matches. Clone size appears in some rows only: once, few, many, or a class for an expanded clone.

CDR3 DNA	CDR3 protein	V gene	J gene	clone size	D gene
TGTGCCAGCAGCTTGGGAGCGGGAGTGGGGGGCAATGAGCAGTTCTTC	CASSLGAGVGGNEQFF	TRBV5-4	TRBJ2-1	.	TRBD2
TGTGCCAGCAGCACCAGTCAGGGGAATAATGAAAAACTGTTTTTT	CASSTSQGNNEKLFF	TRBV6-2/TRBV6-3	TRBJ1-4	.	.
TGTGCCAGTAGGGCGAACACGAACACCGGGGAGCTGTTTTTT	CASRANTNTGELFF	TRBV19	TRBJ2-2	.	.
TGTGCCAGCAGTCCCCTGGCCCGGGACCCCGCTGGTGTGCAGTTCTTC	CASSPLARDPAGVQFF	TRBV7-8	TRBJ2-1	.	.
TGTGCCGGCTTGGACTCAAATGGCTACACCTTC	CAGLDSNGYTF	TRBV28	TRBJ1-2	.	.
TGCGCCAGCAGCCAAGGGCCAGGGGTCGGTATCAATGAGCAGTTCTTC	CASSQGPGVGINEQFF	TRBV4-3	TRBJ2-1	.	.
TGTGCCAGCAGCCCATTAGGAGGCCAAGAGACCCAGTACTTC	CASSPLGGQETQYF	TRBV7-3	TRBJ2-5	.	.
TGTGCCAGCAGCCAAGAGCGACGGAGCACTGAAGCTTTCTTT	CASSQERRSTEAFF	TRBV3-1/TRBV3-2	TRBJ1-1	.	.
TGTGCCAGCAGTTTATTCCCTAGCGGCTTCTACGAGCAGTACTTC	CASSLFPSGFYEQYF	TRBV28	TRBJ2-7	.	TRBD2
TGTGCCAGCAGCTTAGGACAAAACAATGAGCAGTTCTTC	CASSLGQNNEQFF	TRBV7-9	TRBJ2-1	.	.
TGTGCCAGCAGCAAAAAGTTGTTAGGGCCCAGCTCCTACAATGAGCAGTTCTTC	CASSKKLLGPSSYNEQFF	TRBV6-2/TRBV6-3	TRBJ2-1	.	.
TGTGCCAGCAGCTCGCCGCGGGGGGGCCGAATGGAGACCCAGTACTTC	CASSSPRGGRMETQYF	TRBV5-4	TRBJ2-5	.	TRBD2
TGCGCCAGCAGCTTCAGGGGTTACAATGAGCAGTTCTTC	CASSFRGYNEQFF	TRBV5-1	TRBJ2-1	.	.
TGTGCCAGCTCGCAAAAGACAGGGTCGAACACCTACGAGCAGTACTTC	CASSQKTGSNTYEQYF	TRBV18	TRBJ2-7	.	TRBD1
TGTGCCATCAGTGAGTCGGGCGGGAGGGCGACAGATACGCAGTATTTT	CAISESGGRATDTQYF	TRBV10-3	TRBJ2-3	.	TRBD2
TGTGCCAGCAGCTTAGGACTAGCTGGCAATGAGCAGTTCTTC	CASSLGLAGNEQFF	TRBV5-4	TRBJ2-1	once	TRBD2
TGCGCCAGCGGCCTGACCGCGCCACAGGTGAACACTGAAGCTTTCTTT	CASGLTAPQVNTEAFF	TRBV5-1	TRBJ1-1	.	.
TGTGCCAGCAGCCCACGGCCGCGGGGGGCATTATTCAATGAGCAGTTCTTC	CASSPRPRGALFNEQFF	TRBV7-3	TRBJ2-1	.	TRBD2